This TCR beta chain originates from a study of blood T cell repertoires in COVID-19. Sequenced by immunoSEQ multiplex PCR; TCRdb stores in-frame clones only, minus some. The sample includes roughly 200,000 clones, about 84% seen only once; the top ten take about 20%. CDR3 length: 14 amino acids. Germline V CDR1 and CDR2: SGHTA, FQGNSA. Trimming removed 0 bases from V and 5 bases from J, with 10 bases in between. Patients in Seattle were enrolled during active infection, then followed longitudinally. This sequence originates from a person aged 70 to 85 with COVID-19, enrolled during active disease. The chain links TRBV7-2 to TRBJ1-1; a weak D match, TRBD1 (6 bases). Sequenced material: peripheral blood. CDR3 coding DNA: TGTGCCAGCAGCTTAGCCCGGGGGGCGACTGAAGCTTTCTTT. This sequence encodes CASSLARGATEAFF.